Listed below are T cell receptor beta chains from one sample, sequenced in a study of T cells in pancreatic ductal adenocarcinoma. The protocol was immunoSEQ multiplex PCR, while the TCRdb copy is restricted to in-frame clones and leaves out a portion. The profile shows some 16,000 clones, around nine tenths of them singletons. Material for sequencing was PBMCs. The receptors originated from a human donor with pancreatic ductal adenocarcinoma. Both conserved end residues are trimmed from each CDR3. Each record gives: J gene, V gene, clone size, CDR3 protein. Only some rows state a clone size, as once, few, many or a class for expanded clones.

j_gene: TRBJ2-1
v_gene: TRBV9
abundance: few
CDR3aa: ASSVEGLAGPLYNEQF

j_gene: TRBJ1-1
v_gene: TRBV30
abundance: once
CDR3aa: ACNSGTGGAGEAF

j_gene: TRBJ1-2
v_gene: TRBV28
abundance: .
CDR3aa: ASSLWQSGGPTYGYT

j_gene: TRBJ2-7
v_gene: TRBV4-3
abundance: .
CDR3aa: ASSQDRLAGPYEQY

j_gene: TRBJ2-7
v_gene: TRBV13
abundance: .
CDR3aa: ASSSGQGAQSYEQY

j_gene: TRBJ1-3
v_gene: TRBV30
abundance: .
CDR3aa: AWSGTESGNTIY

j_gene: TRBJ2-1
v_gene: TRBV7-6
abundance: .
CDR3aa: ASSLAATGTGAYNEQF

j_gene: TRBJ2-3
v_gene: TRBV4-1
abundance: .
CDR3aa: ASSQGRKRSTDTQY

j_gene: TRBJ2-1
v_gene: TRBV7-2
abundance: few
CDR3aa: ASSLSWGEQF

j_gene: TRBJ1-5
v_gene: TRBV9
abundance: .
CDR3aa: ASSPGTGNSNQPQH

j_gene: TRBJ2-7
v_gene: TRBV10-3
abundance: .
CDR3aa: AISDDSSYEQY

j_gene: TRBJ2-3
v_gene: TRBV30
abundance: .
CDR3aa: AWSPRTPSTDTQY

j_gene: TRBJ1-1
v_gene: TRBV7-3
abundance: .
CDR3aa: ASSLAYSDTEAF

j_gene: TRBJ1-2
v_gene: TRBV15
abundance: .
CDR3aa: ATSHPGQGARRIVDYGYT

j_gene: TRBJ1-1
v_gene: TRBV6-1
abundance: .
CDR3aa: ASSIIGQGNTEAF

j_gene: TRBJ1-3
v_gene: TRBV10-2
abundance: .
CDR3aa: ASSPPGGVLSGNTIY

j_gene: TRBJ2-7
v_gene: TRBV7-2
abundance: few
CDR3aa: ASSSVTGTIEQY

j_gene: TRBJ2-1
v_gene: TRBV4-1
abundance: .
CDR3aa: ASSHLGERGPELEQF

j_gene: TRBJ2-7
v_gene: TRBV6-1
abundance: .
CDR3aa: ASSERDWDDEQY

j_gene: TRBJ1-6
v_gene: TRBV9
abundance: few
CDR3aa: ASSVGPTGGAYNSPLH

j_gene: TRBJ1-6
v_gene: TRBV4-2
abundance: .
CDR3aa: ASSQDLGTGLGSYNSPLH

j_gene: TRBJ1-1
v_gene: TRBV6-1
abundance: .
CDR3aa: ASTGGARTEAF

j_gene: TRBJ2-7
v_gene: TRBV4-2
abundance: once
CDR3aa: ASSQGVSYEQY

j_gene: TRBJ2-1
v_gene: TRBV10-3
abundance: .
CDR3aa: AISDETGGLYNEQF

j_gene: TRBJ1-2
v_gene: TRBV7-2
abundance: .
CDR3aa: ASSLARGGTGGYT

j_gene: TRBJ2-1
v_gene: TRBV5-6
abundance: .
CDR3aa: ASSLILAESYNEQF

j_gene: TRBJ2-7
v_gene: TRBV7-2
abundance: .
CDR3aa: ASSSRTSGGAVEQY

j_gene: TRBJ1-2
v_gene: TRBV7-3
abundance: .
CDR3aa: ASSLEGGRGGYGYT

j_gene: TRBJ2-1
v_gene: TRBV7-9
abundance: once
CDR3aa: ASSPPGSTYNEQF

j_gene: TRBJ1-1
v_gene: TRBV29-1
abundance: .
CDR3aa: NVRDRGPLSEAF

j_gene: TRBJ2-2
v_gene: TRBV10-1
abundance: .
CDR3aa: ASSESIAAGELF

j_gene: TRBJ1-2
v_gene: TRBV7-2
abundance: .
CDR3aa: ASSLVAPRTGGAGYT

j_gene: TRBJ2-7
v_gene: TRBV7-2
abundance: .
CDR3aa: ASRDEGAPKYEQY

j_gene: TRBJ1-1
v_gene: TRBV9
abundance: few
CDR3aa: ASSVGAGGSNTEAF

j_gene: TRBJ1-2
v_gene: TRBV5-4
abundance: .
CDR3aa: ASGTGGSNYGYT

j_gene: TRBJ1-1
v_gene: TRBV9
abundance: .
CDR3aa: ASREGTGAVNTEAF

j_gene: TRBJ1-1
v_gene: TRBV29-1
abundance: .
CDR3aa: SVEDRPGRGRTEAF

j_gene: TRBJ1-1
v_gene: TRBV5-4
abundance: .
CDR3aa: ASSLNTEAF

j_gene: TRBJ2-1
v_gene: TRBV7-6
abundance: .
CDR3aa: ASSLEVAGVPEF

j_gene: TRBJ1-3
v_gene: TRBV5-1
abundance: .
CDR3aa: ASSLDLRTGRNTIY

j_gene: TRBJ2-6
v_gene: TRBV7-8
abundance: .
CDR3aa: ASSLVSTGTGTGANVLT

j_gene: TRBJ2-3
v_gene: TRBV7-8
abundance: .
CDR3aa: ASSPPLREGTDTQY

j_gene: TRBJ1-2
v_gene: TRBV19
abundance: .
CDR3aa: ASSIETGGGFGYT

j_gene: TRBJ2-5
v_gene: TRBV2
abundance: few
CDR3aa: ASRGVGTGQETQY

j_gene: TRBJ2-1
v_gene: TRBV9
abundance: once
CDR3aa: ASSLGRGYYNEQF